This TCR beta chain originates from a study of T-cell memory formation after mild COVID-19 (dated by TCRdb to the early 2020s). Background for the entire study: TCR sequence clusters from the two donors were largely donor specific. Longitudinal TCRalpha and TCRbeta repertoire sequencing tracked T-cell clones expanding and contracting after mild COVID-19 in two donors. Two young, previously healthy adult volunteers made up the cohort, one male and one female. The research as a whole found: Contracting CD4+ clones appeared mostly in the CM and EM memory subsets, whereas CD8+ clones were enriched in EMRA. Clones contracting from day 15 to 85 had balanced CD4/CD8 phenotypes, while a second wave expanding from day 15 to 37 was biased towards CD4+. Some responding clones were detected in pre-infection memory, which suggested that pre-existing cross-reactive memory T cells had joined the SARS-CoV-2 response. The study included only a couple of mild cases, and larger cohorts that include severe cases with pre-infection samples were judged to be necessary. SARS-CoV-2 specificity was not confirmed for the second-wave clones peaking on day 37.

Ficoll-Paque density gradient centrifugation was used to isolate PBMCs. Taken from cysteine to phenylalanine, the CDR3 has 16 residues. CDR3 DNA only is kept here, 48 bases in frame from base 1. As encoded in the germline V gene, CDR1 is SGHTA while CDR2 is FQGNSA. The V end loses 5 bases and the J end loses 5 bases, and a stretch of 18 bases separates them. TCRdb shows the sequencer as Illumina NovaSeq 6000. cDNA libraries for TCRalpha and TCRbeta were prepared by 5'RACE using constant-segment primers, with sample barcodes and unique molecular identifiers added. RNA was extracted from every sample with Trizol reagent. Libraries were amplified in two PCR steps, with a second sample barcode and Illumina TruSeq adapters added in the second step. Sequencing of the libraries was done on an Illumina NovaSeq, producing 2 x 150 bp paired-end reads. The authors' analysis ran thus. Demultiplexing of reads and collapsing into UMI-guided consensus sequences were performed with migec v1.2.7. Using mixcr v2.1.11, the UMI consensuses were aligned to TRA and TRB V and J templates and assembled into clonotypes. Expanded or contracted clonotypes were those called significant by both edgeR and NoisET, with noise models trained on biological replicates. For edgeR calls, a false discovery rate-adjusted p below 0.01 and a log2 fold-change threshold of 1 were applied. As an exploratory analysis of dynamics, max-normalized trajectories of the 1000 most abundant clonotypes were examined by PCA with hierarchical clustering. Separately sequenced CD4+ and CD8+ repertoires were used to assign a CD4 or CD8 phenotype to each responding clone. TCRdb redid the processing of the public reads, applying fastp at Q25 and MiXCR, and retained in-frame beta chains. Rows matching on CDR3 protein sequence are summarized as one entry with the most common DNA and genes. TCRdb's processing, not the authors' own work, is the source of the V and J calls. Within this sample are approximately 290,000 distinct CDR3 sequences, with approximately 8.4% of them counted one time only. The ten most abundant clones make up approximately 23% of the sample.

Only a few counts were recorded for this clonotype. It has no known antigen specificity. No base quality values were provided; no much bigger clone lies one nucleotide off. The rearrangement joined TRBV7-2 to TRBJ2-2; TRBD2 is perhaps the D gene, given 6 matching bases. The sequence derives from a man aged 18 to 29 who had mild COVID-19 (a few samples of this study predate the infection). The sample titles of this study are shuffled in the database, so cell type and time point are left out; the donor was told from shared clones. Sequences were obtained from PBMCs or a T cell subset sorted from them (not recorded which). CDR3 loop: CASSTGLGRGTGELFF. The DNA sequence is as follows: TGTGCCAGCAGCACCGGACTCGGTCGGGGGACCGGGGAGCTGTTTTTT.